The 26 T cell receptor beta chains given below trace back to one sample, sequenced in a study of T cells in Graves' hyperthyroidism and ophthalmopathy. TCR beta CDR3 sequences were amplified from RNA transcripts. When the TCR CDR3 underwent first-round RT-PCR, the HTBI primer set was used. In TCRdb, the multiplex PCR reads were re-called with MiXCR into one record per CDR3 protein. The sample has about 570,000 distinct CDR3 sequences, about 45% seen once. Sequenced sample: peripheral blood or thyroid tissue (not recorded which). The origin of the receptors is an adult woman with Graves' disease, either hyperthyroidism or ophthalmopathy (not recorded which).

The table lists this clonotype with many counts. The chain couples TRBV20-1 to TRBJ1-5; D is unclear. The CDR3 contains 15 residues. V was shortened by 0 bases and J by 7 bases, with 16 bases between the two germline ends. Looked up from germline, CDR1 is DFQATT and CDR2 is SNEGSKA (reference sequence). CDR3 in amino acids: CSAREPAQMTQPQHF. The DNA for the CDR3 is TGCAGTGCTAGAGAACCCGCTCAGATGACCCAGCCCCAGCATTTT.

There are a few counts of this clonotype. The J gene is TRBJ2-1, the V gene TRBV20-1; D ambiguous. In germline, CDR1 is DFQATT, CDR2 SNEGSKA (reference sequence). The CDR3 is 9 residues long. Trimming removed 3 bases from V and 9 bases from J, with 3 bases in between. DNA for the CDR3: TGCAGTGCTAGGGTTGAGCAGTTCTTC. Residues: CSARVEQFF.

The chain employs TRBV5-5 and TRBJ2-7; 7 positions match TRBD1. Germline CDR1 and CDR2: SGHKS and YYEKEE (reference sequence). V was clipped by 5 bases and J by 2 bases; unmatched bases: 10. The length of the CDR3 is 15 residues. CDR3 sequence reads: CASSQTGTVAYEQYF. The CDR3 DNA reads TGTGCCAGCAGTCAGACCGGGACAGTCGCCTACGAGCAGTACTTC.

This clonotype came up a few times. The chain is built from TRBV28 and TRBJ1-2; D is unresolved. The CDR3 is made up of 13 amino acids. V dropped 3 bases and J dropped 4 bases, with 9 bases sitting between them. Germline values: CDR1 MDHEN, CDR2 SYDVKM. CDR3 bases: TGTGCCAGCAGTTTGGGAGCATTCTATGGCTACACCTTC. Translating it yields CASSLGAFYGYTF.

The chain links TRBV5-5 to TRBJ1-1, with D perhaps TRBD1 (5 bases). CDR1 and CDR2 (germline): SGHKS, YYEKEE (reference sequence). This CDR3 is built from 12 residues. The CDR3 loop is CAQTTGNTEAFF. The CDR3 DNA reads TGTGCTCAGACCACAGGTAACACTGAAGCTTTCTTT.

The chain combines TRBV28 with TRBJ2-6; 13 positions match TRBD2. In germline, CDR1 is MDHEN, CDR2 SYDVKM. The V and J ends lost 5 bases and 4 bases, in that order; junction bases with no gene match: 8. The CDR3 totals 18 residues. CDR3 sequence reads: CASSDGLAGVSGANVLTF. CDR3 nucleotides: TGTGCCAGCAGTGACGGACTAGCGGGAGTGTCCGGGGCCAACGTCCTGACTTTC. Filled out from reference TRBV28 and TRBJ2-6, the complete variable domain reads DVKVTQSSRYLVKRTGEKVFLECVQDMDHENMFWYRQDPGLGLRLIYFSYDVKMKEKGDIPEGYSVSREKKERFSLILESASTNQTSMYLCASSDGLAGVSGANVLTFGAGSRLTVL.

V is TRBV19 and J is TRBJ1-2; no clear D. V was shortened by 8 bases and J by 4 bases, with 8 bases between the two germline ends. Germline V gene lookup returns CDR1 LNHDA and CDR2 SQIVND (reference sequence). The CDR3 runs to 11 residues. The CDR3 DNA reads TGTGCCAGTGAAGGGATCTATGGCTACACCTTC. As protein: CASEGIYGYTF.

The V gene is TRBV28, the J gene TRBJ2-2; 11 nucleotides align to TRBD1. Germline values: CDR1 MDHEN, CDR2 SYDVKM. The CDR3 consists of 18 residues. The junction had 13 bases not matched to a gene; V was cut back by 3 bases and J by 7 bases. For the CDR3, the DNA is TGTGCCAGCAGTTTGCCCTCACTGGGACAGGGGGTCGTCGGGGAGCTGTTTTTT. Amino acids: CASSLPSLGQGVVGELFF.

This clonotype was recorded at least ten times. This rearrangement joins TRBV24-1 to TRBJ1-1, with TRBD1 as a possible D gene (5 bases). From germline, CDR1 is KGHDR and CDR2 SFDVKD. The V end lost 7 bases, the J end lost 0 bases, and 11 bases lay between the germline ends. This CDR3 has 14 amino acids. The DNA for the CDR3 is TGTGCCACCAGACCCCTGGACATGAACACTGAAGCTTTCTTT. Encoded protein: CATRPLDMNTEAFF.

In the case of this clonotype: Relative to the germline gene, one junction end is altered; a read error may explain this. The rearrangement uses TRBV20-1 and TRBJ2-7; 7 bases line up with TRBD2. CDR3 length equals 11 residues. The germline V gene has CDR1 DFQATT and CDR2 SNEGSKA (reference sequence). The DNA of the CDR3 is TGCAGTGCTAGAGGGGACTACGAGCAGCACTTC. Its translation: CSARGDYEQHF.

This clonotype came up many times. This chain uses TRBV2 with TRBJ1-1, with D uncertain. Germline V lookup: CDR1 SNHLY, CDR2 FYNNEI. The CDR3 covers 12 residues. The V gene lost 1 base and the J gene lost 10 bases, with 10 bases spanning the gap. The CDR3 DNA is TGTGCCAGCAGTGAAGGCCGGGAGCGAGCTTTCTTT. Amino acids: CASSEGRERAFF.

V is TRBV10-1 and J is TRBJ1-2; possibly TRBD1 for D (5 bases). Trimming pared 0 bases from V and 4 bases from J, leaving 12 bases between. In germline, CDR1 is WNHNN, CDR2 SYGVQD (reference sequence). This CDR3 is 15 amino acids long. The CDR3, as DNA: TGCGCCAGCAGTGAGTCCACAGGTGACTTCTATGGCTACACCTTC. This translates into CASSESTGDFYGYTF.

This clonotype was observed many times. The chain joins TRBV29-1 to TRBJ2-7; D remains ambiguous. The V end lost 6 bases, the J end lost 1 base, and 10 bases lay between the germline ends. The CDR3 sequence is 12 residues long. Germline CDR1 SQVTM, CDR2 ANQGSEA. This CDR3 is CSVKVNSYEQYF. In DNA, the CDR3 is TGCAGCGTCAAGGTCAATTCCTACGAGCAGTACTTC.

This clonotype came up once. The chain recombines TRBV10-3 with TRBJ1-1; 8 bases align to TRBD1. Germline V gene sequence: CDR1 ENHRY, CDR2 SYGVKD. The CDR3 has 13 residues. The junction had 6 bases not matched to a gene; V was cut back by 11 bases and J by 1 base. As DNA, the CDR3 is TGTGCCGCCGGACAGGGAGCGAACACTGAAGCTTTCTTT. The encoded protein is CAAGQGANTEAFF.

The genes are TRBV28 and TRBJ1-2; no firm D call. CDR1 is MDHEN and CDR2 is SYDVKM in the germline V gene. The length of the CDR3 is 14 residues. CDR3: CVIRDGSRSSGYTF. CDR3 nucleotide sequence: TGTGTCATCAGAGATGGGAGTCGGTCCAGTGGCTACACCTTC.

This clonotype has ten or more counts. V gene TRBV6-4 combines with J gene TRBJ2-5; 10 bases fit TRBD2. Germline CDR1 is MRHNA and CDR2 is SNTAGT. The V and J ends lost 7 bases and 5 bases, in that order; junction bases with no gene match: 7. This CDR3 is built from 14 residues. CDR3 sequence reads: CASKPAGGEETQYF. The CDR3 nucleotides are TGTGCCAGCAAACCAGCGGGAGGGGAGGAGACCCAGTACTTC.

The V gene is TRBV19, the J gene TRBJ1-2; a weak D match, TRBD1 (5 bases). Germline V CDR1 and CDR2: LNHDA, SQIVND (reference sequence). The CDR3 has 14 amino acids. The germline V and J ends were trimmed by 6 bases and 3 bases, with 14 bases remaining between them. The CDR3 reads CASRDSPGDYGYTF. The CDR3 DNA reads as TGTGCCAGTAGGGACTCCCCGGGGGACTATGGCTACACCTTC.

The sample holds one count of this clonotype. The chain recombines TRBV7-3 with TRBJ2-2; D not certain. The germline V and J ends were trimmed by 5 bases and 0 bases, with 10 bases remaining between them. Germline assignment: CDR1 SGHTA and CDR2 FQGTGA. The length of the CDR3 is 15 residues. The CDR3 here is CASSPYHTNTGELFF. The CDR3, as DNA: TGTGCCAGCAGCCCCTACCACACGAACACCGGGGAGCTGTTTTTT.

This chain links TRBV29-1 with TRBJ1-1; D unresolved. The CDR3 extends over 12 amino acids. Germline CDR1 reads SQVTM; CDR2 reads ANQGSEA. The V end was cut by 7 bases, the J end by 1 base, with 10 bases between. As DNA, the CDR3 is TGCAGCGCCGCCCCTTCGAACACTGAAGCTTTCTTT. Encoded protein: CSAAPSNTEAFF.

In this sample, this clonotype turned up many times. The V gene is TRBV15, the J gene TRBJ2-5; D perhaps matches TRBD2 (5 bases). Germline V gene data show CDR1 as LNHNV and CDR2 as YYDKDF (reference sequence). This CDR3 contains 13 residues. The V end lost 0 bases, the J end lost 5 bases, and 7 bases lay between the germline ends. The chain's CDR3 is CATSRDGKETQYF. CDR3 nucleotide sequence: TGTGCCACCAGCAGAGACGGGAAGGAGACCCAGTACTTC.

This CDR3 is CATSPGGYGYTF. The CDR3, as DNA: TGTGCCACTTCCCCTGGAGGGTACGGCTACACCTTC. V usage is TRBV25-1 and J usage is TRBJ1-2; D is undetermined. The CDR3 spans 12 residues. Germline-derived CDR1 and CDR2 are MGHDK and SYGVNS. V lost 10 bases to trimming and J lost 8 bases, with 17 bases between them.

This clonotype was found a few times. The chain links TRBV29-1 to TRBJ2-5; D unclear. The germline gives CDR1 SQVTM, CDR2 ANQGSEA. Trimming took 6 bases from V and 5 from J, leaving 13 bases between them. The CDR3 consists of 12 residues. The CDR3 DNA reads TGCAGCGTCGCCACGGAACGGGAGACCCAGTACTTC. Encoded protein: CSVATERETQYF.

This clonotype was seen only a few times. J is TRBJ1-6 and V is TRBV28; TRBD1 aligns across 9 bases. Germline CDR1 reads MDHEN; CDR2 reads SYDVKM. J lost 10 bases, V lost 10 bases, and 11 bases had no gene match. The CDR3 runs to 14 residues. DNA for the CDR3: TGTGCCACCGACTTGGGACAGGGATACTCACCCCTCCACTTT. This translates into CATDLGQGYSPLHF.

This chain connects TRBV6-6 to TRBJ2-2; D might be TRBD1 or TRBD2, each matching 6 bases. CDR1 MNHNY and CDR2 SVGAGI come from the germline V gene (reference sequence). The V end lost 4 bases, the J end lost 7 bases, and 13 bases lay between the germline ends. This CDR3 region has 14 residues. CDR3 region: CASSFGGRGGELFF. DNA of the CDR3: TGTGCCAGCAGTTTTGGGGGGCGCGGCGGGGAGCTGTTTTTT.

The rearrangement uses TRBV2 and TRBJ1-2, with D perhaps TRBD1 (6 bases). The germline V and J ends were trimmed by 9 bases and 6 bases, with 14 bases remaining between them. Looked up from germline, CDR1 is SNHLY and CDR2 is FYNNEI. The CDR3 is 12 residues long. The CDR3 DNA reads TGTGCCAGGAGAGGGGGGTTTGATGGCTACACCTTC. Translating it yields CARRGGFDGYTF.

In this sample, this clonotype turned up many times. DNA of the CDR3: TGTGCCAGCAGCCAGATAGAGGGGACCCAGTACTTC. Translating it yields CASSQIEGTQYF. The chain combines TRBV5-5 with TRBJ2-5, with D maybe TRBD2 (5 bases). This CDR3 region has 12 residues. V was shortened by 4 bases and J by 7 bases, with 11 bases between the two germline ends. The germline CDR1 and CDR2 sequences are SGHKS and YYEKEE (reference sequence).